This is a list of T cell receptor beta chains from one sample in a study of technical replicates of blood from a handful of donors. Produced via immunoSEQ multiplex PCR; TCRdb's table is partial and in-frame only. The sample shows under 85,000 clones, around 94% of them seen only once. Sequenced material: T cells isolated from PBMCs. These receptors were obtained from a human donor in good health. Each CDR3 is given with its conserved first and last residue. The order of the fields is CDR3 protein, CDR3 DNA, J gene, V gene, clone size, D gene. A D gene is named only where the DNA matches it firmly. For some rows the clone size is stated as once, few or many, or as a class when expanded; others skip it.

CDR3aa: CSLSQGVGYGYTF
CDR3nt: TGCAGCTTGTCACAGGGGGTTGGGTATGGCTACACCTTC
j_gene: TRBJ1-2
v_gene: TRBV29-1
abundance: .
d_gene: TRBD1

CDR3aa: CASSVGQAEAFF
CDR3nt: TGTGCCAGCAGCGTCGGCCAGGCAGAAGCTTTCTTT
j_gene: TRBJ1-1
v_gene: TRBV5-4
abundance: once
d_gene: .

CDR3aa: CASSAHSGSHYNEQFF
CDR3nt: TGTGCCAGCAGCGCGCATAGCGGGAGCCATTACAATGAGCAGTTCTTC
j_gene: TRBJ2-1
v_gene: TRBV9
abundance: .
d_gene: TRBD2

CDR3aa: CASSLEGLAGFNNEQFF
CDR3nt: TGTGCCAGCAGCTTAGAGGGACTAGCAGGTTTTAACAATGAGCAGTTCTTC
j_gene: TRBJ2-1
v_gene: TRBV11-2
abundance: .
d_gene: TRBD2

CDR3aa: CASSYSRQGGYTQYF
CDR3nt: TGTGCCAGCAGTTACTCTAGACAGGGGGGGTATACGCAGTATTTT
j_gene: TRBJ2-3
v_gene: TRBV6-5
abundance: .
d_gene: TRBD1

CDR3aa: CASSAGKGDGYTF
CDR3nt: TGTGCCAGTAGTGCCGGGAAGGGGGATGGCTACACCTTC
j_gene: TRBJ1-2
v_gene: TRBV19
abundance: .
d_gene: .

CDR3aa: CASSYGTGTYEQYF
CDR3nt: TGTGCCAGCAGTTACGGGACAGGGACCTACGAGCAGTACTTC
j_gene: TRBJ2-7
v_gene: TRBV6-6
abundance: .
d_gene: TRBD1

CDR3aa: CASSIEGQGWDEKLFF
CDR3nt: TGTGCCAGCAGTATCGAAGGACAGGGATGGGATGAAAAACTGTTTTTT
j_gene: TRBJ1-4
v_gene: TRBV28
abundance: .
d_gene: TRBD1

CDR3aa: CAWRRGSGLQFF
CDR3nt: TGTGCCTGGAGACGGGGGAGTGGGCTGCAGTTCTTC
j_gene: TRBJ2-1
v_gene: TRBV30
abundance: .
d_gene: .

CDR3aa: CASSHGLGEQYF
CDR3nt: TGTGCCAGCAGCCATGGACTTGGCGAGCAGTACTTC
j_gene: TRBJ2-7
v_gene: TRBV5-6
abundance: .
d_gene: .

CDR3aa: CAISSGQGLNEQFF
CDR3nt: TGTGCCATCAGTTCGGGACAGGGGCTCAATGAGCAGTTCTTC
j_gene: TRBJ2-1
v_gene: TRBV10-3
abundance: .
d_gene: TRBD1

CDR3aa: CASSLSSNYGYTF
CDR3nt: TGTGCCAGCAGTTTGTCATCTAACTATGGCTACACCTTC
j_gene: TRBJ1-2
v_gene: TRBV27
abundance: .
d_gene: .

CDR3aa: CSVAQDTYEQYF
CDR3nt: TGCAGCGTGGCACAGGATACCTACGAGCAGTACTTC
j_gene: TRBJ2-7
v_gene: TRBV29-1
abundance: .
d_gene: .

CDR3aa: CASGAGTEAFF
CDR3nt: TGTGCCAGCGGAGCCGGGACAGAAGCTTTCTTT
j_gene: TRBJ1-1
v_gene: TRBV6-5
abundance: .
d_gene: .

CDR3aa: CASSPRYTGVRETQYF
CDR3nt: TGTGCCAGCAGTCCCCGCTATACAGGGGTTCGAGAGACCCAGTACTTC
j_gene: TRBJ2-5
v_gene: TRBV27
abundance: .
d_gene: TRBD1

CDR3aa: CASSLGYYREMNTEAFF
CDR3nt: TGTGCCAGCAGCTTGGGGTATTACAGGGAGATGAACACTGAAGCTTTCTTT
j_gene: TRBJ1-1
v_gene: TRBV5-4
abundance: .
d_gene: .

CDR3aa: CAYSGKSYEQYF
CDR3nt: TGTGCCTATAGCGGCAAATCCTACGAGCAGTACTTC
j_gene: TRBJ2-7
v_gene: TRBV7-9
abundance: .
d_gene: .

CDR3aa: CASSLNAGVGGEQYF
CDR3nt: TGTGCCAGCAGCTTAAACGCGGGAGTGGGGGGGGAGCAGTACTTC
j_gene: TRBJ2-7
v_gene: TRBV7-6
abundance: .
d_gene: TRBD2

CDR3aa: CAISGDGLEGPQHF
CDR3nt: TGTGCCATCAGTGGGGACGGGCTGGAGGGTCCCCAGCATTTT
j_gene: TRBJ1-5
v_gene: TRBV10-3
abundance: .
d_gene: .

CDR3aa: CASSPRDRATNEQFF
CDR3nt: TGTGCCAGCTCACCCCGGGACAGGGCAACCAATGAGCAGTTCTTC
j_gene: TRBJ2-1
v_gene: TRBV18
abundance: .
d_gene: TRBD1

CDR3aa: CASKVAGSYEQYF
CDR3nt: TGTGCCAGCAAGGTAGCGGGGTCCTACGAGCAGTACTTC
j_gene: TRBJ2-7
v_gene: TRBV28
abundance: .
d_gene: TRBD2

CDR3aa: CASYRDRAADEQYF
CDR3nt: TGTGCCTCGTACCGGGACAGGGCCGCCGACGAGCAGTACTTC
j_gene: TRBJ2-7
v_gene: TRBV28
abundance: once
d_gene: TRBD1

CDR3aa: CASSLSPGYYGYTF
CDR3nt: TGTGCCAGCAGTTTATCCCCAGGGTACTATGGCTACACCTTC
j_gene: TRBJ1-2
v_gene: TRBV27
abundance: .
d_gene: .

CDR3aa: CASFRGRETGEQFF
CDR3nt: TGTGCCAGCTTCCGGGGGCGGGAGACCGGTGAGCAGTTCTTC
j_gene: TRBJ2-1
v_gene: TRBV28
abundance: .
d_gene: .

CDR3aa: CASSPIQREGNEQFF
CDR3nt: TGTGCCAGCAGCCCCATACAGCGGGAGGGTAATGAGCAGTTCTTC
j_gene: TRBJ2-1
v_gene: TRBV5-4
abundance: .
d_gene: TRBD2

CDR3aa: CSAPTSGEQFF
CDR3nt: TGCAGTGCTCCTACTAGCGGTGAGCAGTTCTTC
j_gene: TRBJ2-1
v_gene: TRBV20-1
abundance: .
d_gene: TRBD2

CDR3aa: CASSATGEGQPQHF
CDR3nt: TGTGCCAGCAGCGCAACAGGGGAAGGTCAGCCCCAGCATTTT
j_gene: TRBJ1-5
v_gene: TRBV7-9
abundance: .
d_gene: TRBD1

CDR3aa: CASSLDNMGVGYEQYF
CDR3nt: TGTGCCAGCAGCTTAGATAATATGGGAGTGGGCTACGAGCAGTACTTC
j_gene: TRBJ2-7
v_gene: TRBV11-3
abundance: few
d_gene: .

CDR3aa: CASSPSPGQEETQYF
CDR3nt: TGCGCCAGCAGCCCATCGCCGGGACAGGAAGAGACCCAGTACTTC
j_gene: TRBJ2-5
v_gene: TRBV5-1
abundance: .
d_gene: TRBD1

CDR3aa: CAWSRGHDTGELFF
CDR3nt: TGTGCCTGGAGTCGTGGACACGACACCGGGGAGCTGTTTTTT
j_gene: TRBJ2-2
v_gene: TRBV30
abundance: .
d_gene: .

CDR3aa: CASSQDMRSYTDTQYF
CDR3nt: TGTGCCAGCAGCCAAGATATGCGTAGCTACACAGATACGCAGTATTTT
j_gene: TRBJ2-3
v_gene: TRBV4-2
abundance: .
d_gene: .

CDR3aa: CASSAGTDYNEQFF
CDR3nt: TGTGCCAGCAGTGCCGGGACTGATTACAATGAGCAGTTCTTC
j_gene: TRBJ2-1
v_gene: TRBV6-5
abundance: .
d_gene: .

CDR3aa: CALSGTYYEQYF
CDR3nt: TGTGCCTTATCCGGGACATACTACGAGCAGTACTTC
j_gene: TRBJ2-7
v_gene: TRBV30
abundance: .
d_gene: .

CDR3aa: CASSLAGRGGSVHEQYF
CDR3nt: TGCGCCAGCAGCTTGGCCGGCAGGGGTGGAAGCGTCCACGAGCAGTACTTC
j_gene: TRBJ2-7
v_gene: TRBV5-1
abundance: .
d_gene: .

CDR3aa: CASSYGLFADTQYF
CDR3nt: TGTGCCAGCAGTTACGGACTATTCGCGGATACGCAGTATTTT
j_gene: TRBJ2-3
v_gene: TRBV6-5
abundance: .
d_gene: .

CDR3aa: CASSEGQQETQYF
CDR3nt: TGTGCCAGCAGCGAGGGACAGCAAGAGACCCAGTACTTC
j_gene: TRBJ2-5
v_gene: TRBV13
abundance: .
d_gene: TRBD1

CDR3aa: CSVEAGVFHEQYF
CDR3nt: TGCAGCGTTGAAGCGGGAGTCTTCCACGAGCAGTACTTC
j_gene: TRBJ2-7
v_gene: TRBV29-1
abundance: .
d_gene: .

CDR3aa: CASSQDLDSPNQPQHF
CDR3nt: TGTGCCAGCAGCCAGGACCTGGACAGTCCCAATCAGCCCCAGCATTTT
j_gene: TRBJ1-5
v_gene: TRBV7-9
abundance: .
d_gene: .

CDR3aa: CASSGQGEQFF
CDR3nt: TGTGCCAGCAGTGGCCAGGGTGAGCAGTTCTTC
j_gene: TRBJ2-1
v_gene: TRBV2
abundance: .
d_gene: .

CDR3aa: CASRGQSEAFF
CDR3nt: TGCGCCAGCAGGGGACAGTCTGAAGCTTTCTTT
j_gene: TRBJ1-1
v_gene: TRBV5-1
abundance: few
d_gene: TRBD1

CDR3aa: CASSVAGGPVQGELFF
CDR3nt: TGTGCCAGCAGCGTAGCGGGAGGGCCGGTCCAAGGGGAGCTGTTTTTT
j_gene: TRBJ2-2
v_gene: TRBV9
abundance: once
d_gene: TRBD2

CDR3aa: CASSFTTEQGAQRVLNYEQYF
CDR3nt: TGTGCCAGCAGCTTTACGACGGAACAGGGGGCGCAACGAGTGTTAAACTACGAGCAGTACTTC
j_gene: TRBJ2-7
v_gene: TRBV7-8
abundance: once
d_gene: TRBD1

CDR3aa: CSVERSRAANYGYTF
CDR3nt: TGCAGCGTTGAACGATCCAGGGCGGCGAACTATGGCTACACCTTC
j_gene: TRBJ1-2
v_gene: TRBV29-1
abundance: .
d_gene: .

CDR3aa: CASRLTGATQPQHF
CDR3nt: TGTGCCAGCAGACTGACAGGGGCGACGCAGCCCCAGCATTTT
j_gene: TRBJ1-5
v_gene: TRBV6-1
abundance: once
d_gene: TRBD1

CDR3aa: CASSYVVETEAFF
CDR3nt: TGTGCCAGCAGTTACGTAGTAGAGACTGAAGCTTTCTTT
j_gene: TRBJ1-1
v_gene: TRBV6-5
abundance: .
d_gene: .

CDR3aa: CASSHDRAGGYTF
CDR3nt: TGCGCCAGCAGCCACGACAGGGCTGGCGGCTACACCTTC
j_gene: TRBJ1-2
v_gene: TRBV4-1
abundance: .
d_gene: TRBD1

CDR3aa: CASSLIGANTEAFF
CDR3nt: TGTGCCAGCAGCTTGATAGGGGCTAACACTGAAGCTTTCTTT
j_gene: TRBJ1-1
v_gene: TRBV11-1
abundance: .
d_gene: .

CDR3aa: CASSLVGRQTGETQYF
CDR3nt: TGTGCCAGCAGCTTAGTAGGTCGACAGACTGGGGAGACCCAGTACTTC
j_gene: TRBJ2-5
v_gene: TRBV7-3
abundance: once
d_gene: .

CDR3aa: CASSLSRANTEAFF
CDR3nt: TGTGCCAGCAGCTTGTCGCGGGCGAACACTGAAGCTTTCTTT
j_gene: TRBJ1-1
v_gene: TRBV5-4
abundance: .
d_gene: .

CDR3aa: CASSPAGTGVTEAFF
CDR3nt: TGTGCCAGCAGCCCGGCGGGGACAGGAGTCACTGAAGCTTTCTTT
j_gene: TRBJ1-1
v_gene: TRBV7-2
abundance: .
d_gene: TRBD1

CDR3aa: CSAGQEQFF
CDR3nt: TGCAGCGCAGGACAGGAGCAGTTCTTC
j_gene: TRBJ2-1
v_gene: TRBV29-1
abundance: .
d_gene: .

CDR3aa: CASKFSGVTEAFF
CDR3nt: TGTGCCAGTAAATTCTCAGGGGTCACTGAAGCTTTCTTT
j_gene: TRBJ1-1
v_gene: TRBV19
abundance: .
d_gene: .

CDR3aa: CASTNPPGGNYGYTF
CDR3nt: TGTGCCAGCACCAACCCTCCAGGGGGGAACTATGGCTACACCTTC
j_gene: TRBJ1-2
v_gene: TRBV28
abundance: .
d_gene: TRBD1

CDR3aa: CASSQDPPGMNTEAFF
CDR3nt: TGTGCCAGCAGCCAAGATCCCCCGGGGATGAACACTGAAGCTTTCTTT
j_gene: TRBJ1-1
v_gene: TRBV4-2
abundance: .
d_gene: .

CDR3aa: CASSLAGLAGDEQFF
CDR3nt: TGTGCCAGCAGCTTAGCGGGACTAGCGGGAGATGAGCAGTTCTTC
j_gene: TRBJ2-1
v_gene: TRBV7-2
abundance: .
d_gene: TRBD2

CDR3aa: CARLTGAEAFF
CDR3nt: TGTGCCAGACTGACAGGGGCTGAAGCTTTCTTT
j_gene: TRBJ1-1
v_gene: TRBV2
abundance: .
d_gene: TRBD1

CDR3aa: CAWRGVVYGARSYNEQFF
CDR3nt: TGTGCCTGGAGAGGGGTAGTATATGGGGCGAGATCCTACAATGAGCAGTTCTTC
j_gene: TRBJ2-1
v_gene: TRBV30
abundance: .
d_gene: .

CDR3aa: CASSVDPGKGNTIYF
CDR3nt: TGTGCCAGCAGCGTAGACCCAGGGAAAGGAAACACCATATATTTT
j_gene: TRBJ1-3
v_gene: TRBV9
abundance: .
d_gene: .

CDR3aa: CATSSTSRAYEQYF
CDR3nt: TGTGCCACCAGCAGCACCTCCCGAGCCTACGAGCAGTACTTC
j_gene: TRBJ2-7
v_gene: TRBV15
abundance: .
d_gene: .